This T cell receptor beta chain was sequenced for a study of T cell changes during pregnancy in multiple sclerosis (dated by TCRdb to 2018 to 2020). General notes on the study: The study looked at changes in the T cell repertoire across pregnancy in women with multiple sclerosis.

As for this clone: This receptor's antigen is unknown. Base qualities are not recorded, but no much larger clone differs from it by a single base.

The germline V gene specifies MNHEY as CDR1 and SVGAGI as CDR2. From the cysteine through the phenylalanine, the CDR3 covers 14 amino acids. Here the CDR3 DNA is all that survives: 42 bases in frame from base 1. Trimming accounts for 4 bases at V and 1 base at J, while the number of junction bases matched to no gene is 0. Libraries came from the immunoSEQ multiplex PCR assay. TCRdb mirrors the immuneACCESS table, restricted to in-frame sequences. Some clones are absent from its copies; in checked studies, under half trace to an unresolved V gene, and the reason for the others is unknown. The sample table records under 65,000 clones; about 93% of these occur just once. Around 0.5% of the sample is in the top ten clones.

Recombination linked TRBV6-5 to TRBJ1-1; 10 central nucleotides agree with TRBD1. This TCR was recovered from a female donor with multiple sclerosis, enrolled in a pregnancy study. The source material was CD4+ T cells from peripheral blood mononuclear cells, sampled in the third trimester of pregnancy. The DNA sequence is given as TGTGCCAGCAGTTGGACAGGGGGGAACACTGAAGCTTTCTTT. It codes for CASSWTGGNTEAFF.